This T cell receptor beta chain was documented in a study of blood T cell repertoires in COVID-19. Methods used by the authors: Estimates of nucleated cell counts were drawn from the amplification of reference gene primers. Clones were sequenced by immunoSEQ multiplex PCR, and TCRdb holds only the in-frame ones, with some missing. That table gives V, J and clone size, and the DNA gave D and trimming. The sample carries some 130,000 clones, 80% to 90% recorded once. Material: PBMCs or T cells enriched from blood (not recorded which). This TCR derives from a man aged 35-49 years with acute COVID-19.

In DNA, the CDR3 is TGTGCTAGTGGTTTGATTCTTCAGGACAGGGTGGATGGCTACACCTTC. Translating it yields CASGLILQDRVDGYTF. The chain is built from TRBV12-5 and TRBJ1-2, with 8 nucleotides matching TRBD1. With 2 bases clipped from V and 6 bases from J, the junction kept 11 bases outside the gene matches. The CDR3 spans 16 residues. Looked up from germline, CDR1 is LGHNT and CDR2 is FRNRAP.